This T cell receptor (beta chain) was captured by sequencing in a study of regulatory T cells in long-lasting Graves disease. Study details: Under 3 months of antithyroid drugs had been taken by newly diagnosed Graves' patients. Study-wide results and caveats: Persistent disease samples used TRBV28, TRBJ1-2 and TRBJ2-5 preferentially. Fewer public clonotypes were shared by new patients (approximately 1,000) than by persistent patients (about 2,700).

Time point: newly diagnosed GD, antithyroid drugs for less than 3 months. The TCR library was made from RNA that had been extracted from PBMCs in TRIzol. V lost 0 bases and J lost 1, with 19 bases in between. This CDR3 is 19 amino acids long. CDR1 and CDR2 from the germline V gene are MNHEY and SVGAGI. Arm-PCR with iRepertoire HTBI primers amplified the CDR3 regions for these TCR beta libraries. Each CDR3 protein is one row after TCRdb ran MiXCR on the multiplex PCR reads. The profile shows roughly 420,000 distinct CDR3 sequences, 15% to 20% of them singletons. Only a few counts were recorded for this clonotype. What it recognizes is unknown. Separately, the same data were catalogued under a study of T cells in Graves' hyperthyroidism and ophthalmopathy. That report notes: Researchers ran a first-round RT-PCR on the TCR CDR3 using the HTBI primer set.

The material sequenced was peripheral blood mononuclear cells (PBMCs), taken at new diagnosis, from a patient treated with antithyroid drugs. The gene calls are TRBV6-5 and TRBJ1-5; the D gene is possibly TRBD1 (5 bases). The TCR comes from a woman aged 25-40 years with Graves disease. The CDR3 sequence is CASSYSRREWALSNQPQHF. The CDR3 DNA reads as TGTGCCAGCAGTTACTCTCGCAGGGAATGGGCCTTGAGCAATCAGCCCCAGCATTTT.